This record covers a single TCR beta chain. This sample stems from a study of CD8 T cells in Susac syndrome. From blood CD8+ and CD4+ T cells, TCR beta sequences were generated. The multiple sclerosis controls were treatment-naive patients affected by stable or active relapsing-remitting disease. The TEMRA cells underwent FACS enrichment, while the CD8+ and CD4+ T cells underwent negative isolation. CDR3 length: 16 residues. Germline values: CDR1 MNHNS, CDR2 SASEGT. Germline trimming cut 6 bases from V and 3 bases from J; bases unmatched to any gene: 14. The RNA input was about 0.5 to 1 ug, and it was reverse transcribed with random hexamers. Across 54 Vbeta and 13 Jbeta, TCR beta CDR3 was amplified with immunoSEQ multiplex PCR. MiXCR, applied by TCRdb to the immunoSEQ multiplex PCR reads, yields one record per CDR3 protein. Of about 290,000 distinct CDR3 sequences listed, around 85% are singletons.

This TCR came from a human donor with multiple sclerosis. Sequences were obtained from CD8+ T cells from PBMCs. The chain employs TRBV6-1 and TRBJ2-7; TRBD2 agrees at 7 bases. This CDR3 reads CASSPTLGGLVYEQYF. The CDR3 DNA follows: TGTGCCAGCAGCCCTACCCTGGGAGGGCTAGTCTACGAGCAGTACTTC.